A single sample is the source of the 9 T cell receptor beta chains below, sequenced in a study of blood T cell repertoires in COVID-19. Here immunoSEQ multiplex PCR was the method, and the copy in TCRdb shows in-frame clones only, minus some. This sample carries about 89,000 clones, 81% of them seen once, and the ten largest clones take about 10%. The source material was peripheral blood. The receptors stem from a woman at least 80 years old with acute or convalescent COVID-19.

This chain links TRBV28 with TRBJ1-5, with 9 bases lining up with TRBD1. V shed 6 bases, J shed 7 bases, and the junction held 10 bases outside the gene matches. Per the germline V gene, CDR1 is MDHEN and CDR2 is SYDVKM. The CDR3 consists of 15 residues. Here the CDR3 DNA reads TGTGCCAGCAGGTCCGGGACAGGGTCTATCCAGCCCCAGCATTTT. Translating gives CASRSGTGSIQPQHF.

This sequence joins TRBV7-9 and TRBJ1-1; 7 positions agree with TRBD1. Trimming took 5 bases from V and 0 from J; bases not matched to a gene: 9. The germline V gene has CDR1 SEHNR and CDR2 FQNEAQ (reference sequence). The CDR3 extends over 16 amino acids. In DNA, the CDR3 is TGTGCCAGCAGCGACGGGACAGCACTATTGAACACTGAAGCTTTCTTT. This gives the protein CASSDGTALLNTEAFF.

V gene TRBV28 combines with J gene TRBJ1-2; no firm D call. The V and J ends lost 3 bases and 8 bases respectively, with 10 bases between them. Germline values: CDR1 MDHEN, CDR2 SYDVKM. The CDR3 totals 12 residues. CDR3 sequence reads: CASSLTGWGYTF. In DNA form, the CDR3 reads TGTGCCAGCAGTTTGACGGGTTGGGGCTACACCTTC.

V and J are TRBV27 and TRBJ1-2, with 11 bases lining up with TRBD1. The CDR3 has 18 amino acids. V gave up 5 bases and J gave up 1 base; unmatched junction bases: 12. Germline CDR1 and CDR2: MNHEY and SMNVEV (reference sequence). CDR3 coding DNA: TGTGCCAGCAGTACCCGGGACAGGGGGACGCCCTATAACTATGGCTACACCTTC. This encodes CASSTRDRGTPYNYGYTF.

V usage is TRBV7-9 and J usage is TRBJ2-2; TRBD1 matches 8 bases. The CDR3 is 14 residues long. CDR1 SEHNR and CDR2 FQNEAQ come from the germline V gene (reference sequence). V lost 5 bases to trimming and J lost 7 bases; unmatched junction nucleotides: 6. CDR3 amino acids: CASSRDRGVGELFF. DNA of the CDR3: TGTGCCAGCAGCAGAGACAGGGGAGTCGGGGAGCTGTTTTTT.

This sequence joins TRBV12-3 or TRBV12-4 and TRBJ2-7, with TRBD1 identical over 10 bases. There are 13 residues in the CDR3. V shed 4 bases and J 6 bases; nucleotides not matched to a gene: 3. DNA of the CDR3: TGTGCCAGCAGTTCGGGACAGGGGTCCGAGCAGTACGTC. Residues: CASSSGQGSEQYV.

Written as DNA, the CDR3 is TGTGCCAGCAGCTTAAAACTTAGCGGGGGGGCCCCGACTAGCACAGATACGCAGTATTTT. Translating gives CASSLKLSGGAPTSTDTQYF. The chain links TRBV5-4 to TRBJ2-3; TRBD2 aligns across 11 bases. Germline lookup yields CDR1 SGHNT and CDR2 YYREEE (reference sequence). The CDR3 is 20 amino acids. V lost 2 bases, J lost 0 bases, and 14 bases stayed unmatched.

The chain recombines TRBV19 with TRBJ1-2; possibly TRBD1 for D (5 bases). The CDR3 covers 13 residues. Germline values: CDR1 LNHDA, CDR2 SQIVND (reference sequence). The V gene lost 7 bases and the J gene lost 6 bases, with 15 bases spanning the gap. In DNA form, the CDR3 reads TGTGCCAGTAAACACAAGGGGTCGGATGGCTACACCTTC. Its translation: CASKHKGSDGYTF. The full variable domain, in which reference TRBV19 and TRBJ1-2 provide the parts outside the CDR3, is DGGITQSPKYLFRKEGQNVTLSCEQNLNHDAMYWYRQDPGQGLRLIYYSQIVNDFQKGDIAEGYSVSREKKESFPLTVTSAQKNPTAFYLCASKHKGSDGYTFGSGTRLTVV.

The rearrangement joins TRBV6-6 to TRBJ2-2; TRBD1 agrees at 10 bases. With V trimmed by 8 bases and J by 1 base, 4 bases remained unmatched. Per the germline V gene, CDR1 is MNHNY and CDR2 is SVGAGI (reference sequence). The CDR3 consists of 15 residues. CDR3 coding DNA: TGTGCCAGCTCCGGACAGGGGGGGAACACCGGGGAGCTGTTTTTT. It encodes CASSGQGGNTGELFF.